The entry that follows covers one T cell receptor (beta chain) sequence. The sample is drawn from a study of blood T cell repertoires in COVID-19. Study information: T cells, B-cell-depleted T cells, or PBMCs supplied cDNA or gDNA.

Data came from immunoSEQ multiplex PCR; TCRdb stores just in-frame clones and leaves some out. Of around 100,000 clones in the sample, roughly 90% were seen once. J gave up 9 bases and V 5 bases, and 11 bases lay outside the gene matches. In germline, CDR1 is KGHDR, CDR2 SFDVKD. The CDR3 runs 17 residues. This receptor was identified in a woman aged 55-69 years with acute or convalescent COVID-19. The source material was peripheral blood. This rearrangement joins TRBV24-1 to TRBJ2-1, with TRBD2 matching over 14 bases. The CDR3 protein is CATSGSGTSGSLFEQFF. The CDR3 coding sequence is TGTGCCACCAGTGGGTCCGGGACTAGCGGGAGCCTTTTTGAGCAGTTCTTC.